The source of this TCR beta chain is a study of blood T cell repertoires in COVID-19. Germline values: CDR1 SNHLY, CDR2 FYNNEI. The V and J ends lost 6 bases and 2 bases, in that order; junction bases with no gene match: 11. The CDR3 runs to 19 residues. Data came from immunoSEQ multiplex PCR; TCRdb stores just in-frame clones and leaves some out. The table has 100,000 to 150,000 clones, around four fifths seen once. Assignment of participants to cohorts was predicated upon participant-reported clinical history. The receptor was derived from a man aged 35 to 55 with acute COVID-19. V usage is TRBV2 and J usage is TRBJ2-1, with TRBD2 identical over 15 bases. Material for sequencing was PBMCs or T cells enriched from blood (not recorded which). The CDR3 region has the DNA TGTGCCAGCAGCGGTCCGGGACTAGCGGGGGGAGGGGCCTACAATGAGCAGTTCTTC. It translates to CASSGPGLAGGGAYNEQFF.